This T cell receptor (beta chain) was observed in a study of molecular identifiers for immune sequencing clone quantification. Methods described previously, with TCR primers listed, were used for bulk TCR libraries. A single record per CDR3 protein comes from TCRdb applying MiXCR to the PCR reads. The repertoire includes about 630,000 distinct CDR3 sequences, around 25% of them detected once, and about 0.78% sits in the top ten. Construction of naive CD8 libraries employed about 18,000 to 1,000,000 sorted cells together with 10%, 30% or 50% RNA. CDR1 SGDLS and CDR2 YYNGEE come from the germline V gene. V was cut by 3 bases and J by 7 bases, with 15 bases left in between. This CDR3 has 14 residues.

Sequencing input: naive CD8+ T cells from blood, with Jurkat cell RNA spiked in. The subset was: FACS-sorted CD8+CD4-CCR7+CD45RA+ naive T cells. The clonotype was recovered from a human donor in good health. Some libraries in this study had Jurkat cell RNA spiked in. The gene calls are TRBV9 and TRBJ2-3, with D unresolved. As DNA, the CDR3 is TGTGCCAGCAGCGGCCCTCATGCCGCAAATACGCAGTATTTT. Protein: CASSGPHAANTQYF.